This T cell receptor beta chain was profiled in a study of a mutant IDH1 vaccine in newly diagnosed glioma. Study background: Vaccines were begun 4-6 weeks after radiotherapy alone, or with temozolomide cycles.

This clone was observed a single time. Its antigen remains unknown. The CDR3 is 16 residues long. Between the trimmed V and J ends, which lost 3 bases and 6 bases, there was a span of 15 bases. CDR1 MNHEY and CDR2 SMNVEV come from the germline V gene (reference sequence). Specified time point: week 23, last vaccination. Every vaccination contained 300 ug of the mutant IDH1 20-mer peptide and was paired with topical imiquimod. Clones were read by immunoSEQ multiplex PCR, and TCRdb kept only the in-frame ones, dropping some. Of under 45,000 clones in the sample, 75% to 95% are singletons; the top ten hold less than 5%.

This specimen was PBMCs, taken from a glioma patient whose treatment included an IDH1 peptide vaccine. The clonotype comes from a man aged 45-65 years with glioma. The V gene is TRBV27, the J gene TRBJ1-6; no firm D call. The chain's CDR3 is CASSLTATTPNSPLHF. The CDR3 DNA is TGTGCCAGCAGTTTGACCGCTACTACCCCTAATTCACCCCTCCACTTT.